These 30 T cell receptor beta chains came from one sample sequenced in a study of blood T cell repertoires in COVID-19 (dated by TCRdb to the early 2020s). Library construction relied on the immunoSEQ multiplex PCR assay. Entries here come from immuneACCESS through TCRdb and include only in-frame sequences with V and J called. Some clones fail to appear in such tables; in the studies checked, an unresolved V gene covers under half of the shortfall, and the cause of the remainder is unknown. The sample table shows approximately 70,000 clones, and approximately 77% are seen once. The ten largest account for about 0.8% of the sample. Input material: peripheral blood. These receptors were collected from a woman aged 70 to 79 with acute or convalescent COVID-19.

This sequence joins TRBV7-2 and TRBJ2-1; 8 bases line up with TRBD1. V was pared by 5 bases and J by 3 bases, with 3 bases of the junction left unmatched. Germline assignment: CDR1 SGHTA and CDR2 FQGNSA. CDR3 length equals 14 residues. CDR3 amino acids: CASSKDRDYNEQFF. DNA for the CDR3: TGTGCCAGCAGCAAGGACAGGGACTACAATGAGCAGTTCTTC.

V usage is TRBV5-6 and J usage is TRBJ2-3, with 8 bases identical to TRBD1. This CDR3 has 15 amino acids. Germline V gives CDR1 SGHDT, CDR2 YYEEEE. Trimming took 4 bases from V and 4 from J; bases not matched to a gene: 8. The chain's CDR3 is CASSPTGEFADTQYF. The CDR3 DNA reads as TGTGCCAGCAGCCCGACAGGGGAATTTGCAGATACGCAGTATTTT.

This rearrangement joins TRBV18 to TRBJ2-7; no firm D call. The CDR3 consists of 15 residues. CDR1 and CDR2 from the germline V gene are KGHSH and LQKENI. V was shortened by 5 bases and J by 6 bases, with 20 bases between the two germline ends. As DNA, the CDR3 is TGTGCCAGCTCAACCCGGCTAAACGGTCGCGGCGAGCAGTACTTC. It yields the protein CASSTRLNGRGEQYF. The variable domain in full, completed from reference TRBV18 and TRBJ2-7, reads NAGVMQNPRHLVRRRGQEARLRCSPMKGHSHVYWYRQLPEEGLKFMVYLQKENIIDESGMPKERFSAEFPKEGPSILRIQQVVRGDSAAYFCASSTRLNGRGEQYFGPGTRLTVT.

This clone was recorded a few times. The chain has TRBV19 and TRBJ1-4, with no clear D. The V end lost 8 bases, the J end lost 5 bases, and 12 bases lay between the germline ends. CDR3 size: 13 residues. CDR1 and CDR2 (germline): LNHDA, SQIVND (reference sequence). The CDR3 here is CASGGQSNEKLFF. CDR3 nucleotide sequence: TGTGCCAGTGGTGGGCAGAGCAATGAAAAACTGTTTTTT.

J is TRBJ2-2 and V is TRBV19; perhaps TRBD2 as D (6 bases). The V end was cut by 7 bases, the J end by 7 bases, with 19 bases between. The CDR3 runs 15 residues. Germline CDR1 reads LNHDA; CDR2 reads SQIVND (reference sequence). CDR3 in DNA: TGTGCCAGTATCTATGTCGGGAGCTCGGGCGGGGAGCTGTTTTTT. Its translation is CASIYVGSSGGELFF.

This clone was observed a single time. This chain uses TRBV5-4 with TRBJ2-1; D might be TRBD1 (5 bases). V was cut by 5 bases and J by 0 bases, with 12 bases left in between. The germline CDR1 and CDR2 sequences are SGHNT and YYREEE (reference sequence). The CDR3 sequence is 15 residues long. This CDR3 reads CASSLGDSSYNEQFF. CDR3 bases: TGTGCCAGCAGTTTAGGGGATAGCTCCTACAATGAGCAGTTCTTC.

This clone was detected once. CDR3 sequence: CASSLEGGETQYF. Written as DNA, the CDR3 is TGCGCCAGCAGCTTGGAAGGCGGCGAGACCCAGTACTTC. The V call is TRBV5-1, the J call TRBJ2-5; no clear D. The CDR3 has 13 amino acids. CDR1 and CDR2 (germline): SGHRS, YFSETQ. V lost 0 bases, J lost 5 bases, and 8 bases lay in between.

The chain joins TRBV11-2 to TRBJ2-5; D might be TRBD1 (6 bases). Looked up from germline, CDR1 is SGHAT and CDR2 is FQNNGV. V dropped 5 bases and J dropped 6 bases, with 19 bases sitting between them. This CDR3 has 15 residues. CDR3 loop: CASSVGRTGMKTQYF. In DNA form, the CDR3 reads TGTGCCAGCAGCGTGGGGCGTACAGGGATGAAGACCCAGTACTTC.

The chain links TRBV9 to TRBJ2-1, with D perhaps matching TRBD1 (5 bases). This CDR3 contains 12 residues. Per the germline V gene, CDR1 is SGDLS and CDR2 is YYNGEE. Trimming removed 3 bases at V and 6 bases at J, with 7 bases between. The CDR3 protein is CASSGQGNEQFF. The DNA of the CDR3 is TGTGCCAGCAGCGGTCAGGGCAATGAGCAGTTCTTC. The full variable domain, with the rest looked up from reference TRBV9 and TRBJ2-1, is DSGVTQTPKHLITATGQRVTLRCSPRSGDLSVYWYQQSLDQGLQFLIQYYNGEERAKGNILERFSAQQFPDLHSELNLSSLELGDSALYFCASSGQGNEQFFGPGTRLTVL.

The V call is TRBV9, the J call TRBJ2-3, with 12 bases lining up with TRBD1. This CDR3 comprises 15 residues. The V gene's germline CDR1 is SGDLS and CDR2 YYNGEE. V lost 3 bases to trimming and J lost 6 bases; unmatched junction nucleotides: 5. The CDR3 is CASSAWDRGLDTQYF. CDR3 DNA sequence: TGTGCCAGCAGCGCATGGGACAGGGGGCTGGATACGCAGTATTTT.

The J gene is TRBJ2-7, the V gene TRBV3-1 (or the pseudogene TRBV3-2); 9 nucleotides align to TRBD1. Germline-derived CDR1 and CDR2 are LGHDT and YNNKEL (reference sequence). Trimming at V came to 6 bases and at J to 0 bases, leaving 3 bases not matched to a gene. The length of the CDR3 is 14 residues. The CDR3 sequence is CASRLTGGSYEQYF. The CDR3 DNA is TGTGCCAGCAGGCTGACAGGGGGCTCCTACGAGCAGTACTTC.

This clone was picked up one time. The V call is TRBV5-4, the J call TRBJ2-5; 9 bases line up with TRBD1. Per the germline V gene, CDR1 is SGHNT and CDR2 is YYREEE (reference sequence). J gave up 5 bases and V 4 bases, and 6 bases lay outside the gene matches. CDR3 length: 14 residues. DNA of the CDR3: TGTGCCAGCAGCCGGGACAGGGCGGGCGAGACCCAGTACTTC. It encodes CASSRDRAGETQYF.

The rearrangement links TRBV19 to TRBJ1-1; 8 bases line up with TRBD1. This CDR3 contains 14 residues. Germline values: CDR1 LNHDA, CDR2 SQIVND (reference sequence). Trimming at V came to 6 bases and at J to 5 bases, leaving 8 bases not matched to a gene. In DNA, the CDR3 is TGTGCCAGTAGCCAGGACAGGGCTTCTACTGAAGCTTTCTTT. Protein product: CASSQDRASTEAFF. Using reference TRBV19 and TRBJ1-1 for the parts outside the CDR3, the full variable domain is DGGITQSPKYLFRKEGQNVTLSCEQNLNHDAMYWYRQDPGQGLRLIYYSQIVNDFQKGDIAEGYSVSREKKESFPLTVTSAQKNPTAFYLCASSQDRASTEAFFGQGTRLTVV.

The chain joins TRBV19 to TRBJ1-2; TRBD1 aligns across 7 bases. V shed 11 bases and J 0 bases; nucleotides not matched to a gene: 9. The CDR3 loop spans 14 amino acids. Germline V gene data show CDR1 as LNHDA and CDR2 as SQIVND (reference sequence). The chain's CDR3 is CAAHRGEANYGYTF. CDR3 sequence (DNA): TGTGCCGCGCACAGGGGCGAAGCTAACTATGGCTACACCTTC. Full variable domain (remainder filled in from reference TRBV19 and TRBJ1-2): DGGITQSPKYLFRKEGQNVTLSCEQNLNHDAMYWYRQDPGQGLRLIYYSQIVNDFQKGDIAEGYSVSREKKESFPLTVTSAQKNPTAFYLCAAHRGEANYGYTFGSGTRLTVV.

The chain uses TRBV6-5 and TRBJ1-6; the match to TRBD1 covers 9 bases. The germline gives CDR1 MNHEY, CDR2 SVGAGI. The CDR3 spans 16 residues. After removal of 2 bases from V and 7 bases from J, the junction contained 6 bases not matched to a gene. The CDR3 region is CASSYLSQGANSPLHF. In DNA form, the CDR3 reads TGTGCCAGCAGTTACCTGTCACAGGGGGCAAATTCACCCCTCCACTTT.

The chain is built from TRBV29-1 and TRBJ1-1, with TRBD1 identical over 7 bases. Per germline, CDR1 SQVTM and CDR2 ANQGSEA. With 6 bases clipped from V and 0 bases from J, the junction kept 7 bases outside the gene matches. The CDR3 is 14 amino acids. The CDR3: CSVNTGDMNTEAFF. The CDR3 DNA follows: TGCAGCGTCAATACAGGGGATATGAACACTGAAGCTTTCTTT.

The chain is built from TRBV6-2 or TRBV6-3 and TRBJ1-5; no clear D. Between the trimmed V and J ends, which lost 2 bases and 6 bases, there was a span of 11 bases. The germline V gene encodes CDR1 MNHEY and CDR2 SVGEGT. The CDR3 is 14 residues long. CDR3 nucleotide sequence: TGTGCCAGCAGTTACGGCGGGCCAGTTCAGCCCCAGCATTTT. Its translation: CASSYGGPVQPQHF.

The CDR3 DNA sequence: TGCAGCGTCGGGATATCCGGGGCCAACGTCCTGACTTTC. Protein: CSVGISGANVLTF. This sequence joins TRBV29-1 and TRBJ2-6; weak D call: TRBD2 (5 bases). CDR3 size: 13 residues. CDR1 is SQVTM and CDR2 is ANQGSEA in the germline V gene. Trimming shortened V by 6 bases and J by 4 bases, and 10 bases separated the two germline ends.

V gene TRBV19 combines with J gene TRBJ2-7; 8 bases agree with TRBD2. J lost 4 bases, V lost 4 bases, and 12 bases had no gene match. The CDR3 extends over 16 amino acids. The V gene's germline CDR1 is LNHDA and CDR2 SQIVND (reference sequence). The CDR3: CASSTMWGLVGYEQYF. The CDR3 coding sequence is TGTGCCAGTAGTACTATGTGGGGACTAGTCGGATACGAGCAGTACTTC.

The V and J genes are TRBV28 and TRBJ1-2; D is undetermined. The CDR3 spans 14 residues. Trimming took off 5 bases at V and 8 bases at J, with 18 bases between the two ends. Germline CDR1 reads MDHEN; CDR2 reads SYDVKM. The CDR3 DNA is TGTGCCAGCAGTACCTCGGACTTGACCAGGGGCTACACCTTC. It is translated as CASSTSDLTRGYTF.

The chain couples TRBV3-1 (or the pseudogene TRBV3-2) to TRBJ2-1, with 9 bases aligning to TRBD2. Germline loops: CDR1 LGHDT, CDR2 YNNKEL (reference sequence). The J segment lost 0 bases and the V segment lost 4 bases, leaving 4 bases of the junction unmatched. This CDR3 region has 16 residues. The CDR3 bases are TGTGCCAGCAGCCTAGCTAGCGGGGCCTCCTACAATGAGCAGTTCTTC. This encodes CASSLASGASYNEQFF.

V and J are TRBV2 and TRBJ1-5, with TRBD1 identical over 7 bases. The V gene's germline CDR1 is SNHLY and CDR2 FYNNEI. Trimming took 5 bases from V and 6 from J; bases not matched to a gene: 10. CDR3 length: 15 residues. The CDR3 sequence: CASSPDRAWGQPQHF. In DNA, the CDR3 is TGTGCCAGCAGTCCTGACAGGGCGTGGGGTCAGCCCCAGCATTTT.

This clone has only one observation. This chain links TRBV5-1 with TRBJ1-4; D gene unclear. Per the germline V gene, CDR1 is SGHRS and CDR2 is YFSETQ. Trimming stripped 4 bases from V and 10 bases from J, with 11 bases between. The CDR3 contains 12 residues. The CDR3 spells CASSQNSGKLFF. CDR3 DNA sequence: TGCGCCAGCAGCCAAAACTCGGGAAAACTGTTTTTT.

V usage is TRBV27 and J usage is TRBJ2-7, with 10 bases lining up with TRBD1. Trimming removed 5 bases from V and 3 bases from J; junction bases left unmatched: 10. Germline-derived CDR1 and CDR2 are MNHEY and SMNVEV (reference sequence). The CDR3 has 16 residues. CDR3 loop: CASSKNRDRGVYEQYF. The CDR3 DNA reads TGTGCCAGCAGTAAGAACCGGGACAGGGGTGTCTACGAGCAGTACTTC.

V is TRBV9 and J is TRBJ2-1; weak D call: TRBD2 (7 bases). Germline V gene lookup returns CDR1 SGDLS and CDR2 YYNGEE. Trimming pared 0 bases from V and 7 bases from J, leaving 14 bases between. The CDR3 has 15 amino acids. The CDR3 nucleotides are TGTGCCAGCAGCGTAGACGCGGGGGCAGGAAATGAGCAGTTCTTC. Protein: CASSVDAGAGNEQFF. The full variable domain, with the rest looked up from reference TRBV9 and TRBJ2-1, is DSGVTQTPKHLITATGQRVTLRCSPRSGDLSVYWYQQSLDQGLQFLIQYYNGEERAKGNILERFSAQQFPDLHSELNLSSLELGDSALYFCASSVDAGAGNEQFFGPGTRLTVL.

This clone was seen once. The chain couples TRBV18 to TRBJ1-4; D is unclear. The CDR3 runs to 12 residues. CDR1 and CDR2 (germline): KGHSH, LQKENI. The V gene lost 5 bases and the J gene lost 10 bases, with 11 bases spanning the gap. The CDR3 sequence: CASSDSEGKLFF. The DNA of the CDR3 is TGTGCCAGCTCAGACTCGGAGGGAAAACTGTTTTTT.

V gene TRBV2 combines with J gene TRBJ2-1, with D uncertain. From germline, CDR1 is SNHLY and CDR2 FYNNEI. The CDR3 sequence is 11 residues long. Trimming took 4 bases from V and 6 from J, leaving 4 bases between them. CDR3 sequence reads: CASSVSNEQFF. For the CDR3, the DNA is TGTGCCAGCAGTGTATCCAATGAGCAGTTCTTC.

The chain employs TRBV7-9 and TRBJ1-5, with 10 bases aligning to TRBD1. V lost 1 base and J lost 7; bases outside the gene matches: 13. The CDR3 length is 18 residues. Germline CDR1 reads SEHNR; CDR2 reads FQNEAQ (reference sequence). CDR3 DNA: TGTGCCAGCAGCTTAGATTTAGCCGGGACAGGGGTTCGGCAGCCCCAGCATTTT. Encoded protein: CASSLDLAGTGVRQPQHF.

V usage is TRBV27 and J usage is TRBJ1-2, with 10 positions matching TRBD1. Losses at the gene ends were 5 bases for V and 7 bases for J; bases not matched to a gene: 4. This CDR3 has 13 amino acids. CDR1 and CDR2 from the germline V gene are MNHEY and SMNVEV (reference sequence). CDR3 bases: TGTGCCAGCAGTCGACAGGGGGCGTCTGGCTACACCTTC. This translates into CASSRQGASGYTF.

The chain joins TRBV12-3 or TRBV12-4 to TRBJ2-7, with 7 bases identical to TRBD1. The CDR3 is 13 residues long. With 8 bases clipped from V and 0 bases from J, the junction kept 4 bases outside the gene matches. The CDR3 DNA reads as TGTGCCAGCGGGCAGGGGGTCTCCTACGAGCAGTACTTC. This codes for CASGQGVSYEQYF.